The 26 T cell receptor beta chains below all came from one sample that was sequenced in a study of T-cell reconstitution after alpha-beta-depleted transplantation in children. TCRbeta library preparation incorporated unique molecular identifiers. TCRdb independently ran MiXCR on the PCR reads; one entry per CDR3 protein. The table records about 4,800 distinct CDR3 sequences, 6% to 7.5% of them present only once. Source: PBMCs, mostly from graft donor cells, taken 60 days after TCRalphabeta/CD19-depleted stem cell transplant. The receptors stem from a boy in the first two years of life who had a stem cell transplant for SCID, so the T cells may come from the graft donor.

This clonotype is termed medium-sized (0.01 to 0.1%). The chain uses TRBV4-2 and TRBJ1-1; D gene unclear. Germline CDR1 LGHNA, CDR2 YNFKEQ. CDR3 size: 16 residues. V was pared by 4 bases and J by 0 bases, with 15 bases between. The CDR3 spells CASSLTFTDMNTEAFF. CDR3 coding DNA: TGTGCCAGCAGCCTCACGTTCACAGATATGAACACTGAAGCTTTCTTT.

This clonotype came up many times. CDR3 DNA: TGTGCCAGCAGTTTATGGGCTGGGCGCACTGAAGCTTTCTTT. Translating gives CASSLWAGRTEAFF. The chain combines TRBV27 with TRBJ1-1; D remains ambiguous. CDR1 is MNHEY, CDR2 SMNVEV, per germline (reference sequence). The V and J ends lost 1 base and 4 bases respectively, with 10 bases between them. CDR3 length: 14 residues.

The chain couples TRBV7-4 to TRBJ2-1, with 7 bases matching TRBD2. Germline trimming cut 10 bases from V and 2 bases from J; bases unmatched to any gene: 17. Germline-derived CDR1 and CDR2 are SGHVT and SQSDAQ. The CDR3 is made up of 17 amino acids. The CDR3 sequence is CATTNQVQREPYNEQFF. DNA of the CDR3: TGTGCCACCACCAACCAGGTCCAGCGGGAACCCTACAATGAGCAGTTCTTC.

This clonotype is medium-sized in the sample. The CDR3 sequence is CASSFVPGWQTGELFF. DNA for the CDR3: TGCGCCAGCAGCTTTGTTCCGGGTTGGCAGACCGGGGAGCTGTTTTTT. The genes are TRBV5-1 and TRBJ2-2; D remains unclear. Looked up from germline, CDR1 is SGHRS and CDR2 is YFSETQ. The CDR3 has 16 amino acids. V dropped 2 bases and J dropped 5 bases, with 16 bases sitting between them.

The chain links TRBV3-1 to TRBJ2-1, with 7 positions matching TRBD2. The CDR3 length is 17 residues. In germline, CDR1 is LGHDT, CDR2 YNNKEL (reference sequence). J was trimmed by 1 base and V by 10 bases; bases with no gene match: 16. CDR3 in DNA: TGTGCCACCTCCAACCAGGGCCAGCGGGAATCCTACAATGAGCAGTTCTTC. It specifies CATSNQGQRESYNEQFF.

J is TRBJ2-2 and V is TRBV20-1; weak D call: TRBD2 (5 bases). Germline CDR1 DFQATT, CDR2 SNEGSKA (reference sequence). With 1 base removed from V and 2 bases from J, the gap between germline ends came to 14 bases. The CDR3 length is 16 residues. CDR3 protein: CSARVPGSFNTGELFF. The DNA for the CDR3 is TGCAGTGCTAGAGTTCCGGGATCATTTAACACCGGGGAGCTGTTTTTT.

This clonotype occurred many times. The chain joins TRBV5-1 to TRBJ1-6; unclear D gene. This CDR3 is built from 15 residues. The V gene's germline CDR1 is SGHRS and CDR2 YFSETQ. The V and J ends lost 4 bases and 10 bases respectively, with 18 bases between them. CDR3 in DNA: TGCGCCAGCAGCCATGGCGGCGGGGATGGGTCACCCCTCCACTTT. It is translated as CASSHGGGDGSPLHF. Drawing the rest from reference TRBV5-1 and TRBJ1-6, the complete variable domain is KAGVTQTPRYLIKTRGQQVTLSCSPISGHRSVSWYQQTPGQGLQFLFEYFSETQRNKGNFPGRFSGRQFSNSRSEMNVSTLELGDSALYLCASSHGGGDGSPLHFGNGTRLTVT.

Relative to its sample, this clonotype is medium-sized (0.01 to 0.1%). The chain combines TRBV19 with TRBJ2-2, with 7 bases aligning to TRBD2. This CDR3 contains 14 residues. V lost 5 bases to trimming and J lost 5 bases; unmatched junction nucleotides: 5. The germline gives CDR1 LNHDA, CDR2 SQIVND (reference sequence). The CDR3 sequence: CASSPGRGTGELFF. DNA for the CDR3: TGTGCCAGTAGTCCCGGGCGGGGGACCGGGGAGCTGTTTTTT.

This clonotype is termed medium-sized. The rearrangement links TRBV5-1 to TRBJ1-3; possibly TRBD1 for D (5 bases). Trimming removed 1 base from V and 0 bases from J, with 8 bases in between. In germline, CDR1 is SGHRS, CDR2 YFSETQ. CDR3 size: 15 residues. The CDR3 bases are TGCGCCAGCAGCTTGCTCGGGGGCTCTGGAAACACCATATATTTT. As protein: CASSLLGGSGNTIYF.

In this sample, this clonotype is medium-sized (0.01 to 0.1%). This chain's CDR3 is CASSRVTPLLICEQYF. The CDR3 DNA reads as TGTGCCAGCAGTCGAGTTACCCCCTTGTTGATCTGCGAGCAGTACTTC. The gene calls are TRBV12-3 or TRBV12-4 and TRBJ2-7; D call uncertain. V dropped 5 bases and J dropped 6 bases, with 23 bases sitting between them. This CDR3 has 16 amino acids.

This clonotype rates as medium-sized (0.01 to 0.1%). DNA for the CDR3: TGTGCCAGCAGCCCGCGGCGCAATCAGCCCCAGCATTTT. Translating gives CASSPRRNQPQHF. The chain has TRBV27 and TRBJ1-5; no firm D call. V was clipped by 6 bases and J by 2 bases, with 8 bases between them. The CDR3 runs to 13 residues. Germline CDR1 and CDR2: MNHEY and SMNVEV (reference sequence).

This clonotype counts as medium-sized. V gene TRBV6-5 combines with J gene TRBJ1-2; 7 positions agree with TRBD1. This CDR3 is built from 14 residues. Germline V gives CDR1 MNHEY, CDR2 SVGAGI. The ends lost 2 bases at V and 3 bases at J; junction bases unmatched: 3. The CDR3 loop is CASSYRDSYYGYTF. The CDR3 DNA follows: TGTGCCAGCAGTTACCGGGACAGCTACTATGGCTACACCTTC.

In its sample, this clonotype was seen a few times. This sequence joins TRBV3-1 and TRBJ2-7; D is uncertain. CDR1 is LGHDT and CDR2 is YNNKEL in the germline V gene (reference sequence). CDR3 length: 9 residues. CDR3 DNA sequence: TGTGCCAGCAGGCAGCCGAGGTCGGTC. Protein product: CASRQPRSV.

This clonotype was seen many times. This could be a read error, since a much larger clone is one nucleotide away. The V call is TRBV12-3 or TRBV12-4, the J call TRBJ2-4; D is ambiguous. The length of the CDR3 is 14 residues. The CDR3 DNA follows: TGTGACAGCAGTTTCGGATTGGCCAAAAACATTCAGTACTTC. Amino acid sequence: CDSSFGLAKNIQYF.

Judged by abundance, this clonotype is medium-sized (0.01 to 0.1%). CDR3 in DNA: TGTGCCAGCAGTAAAAGAGCGGGGTGTACCGGGGAGCTGTTTTTT. As protein: CASSKRAGCTGELFF. This chain links TRBV12-3 or TRBV12-4 with TRBJ2-2; TRBD2 aligns across 7 bases. This CDR3 comprises 15 residues. With 5 bases clipped from V and 5 bases from J, the junction kept 8 bases outside the gene matches.

This clonotype is large (0.1 to 1%) by share. The chain employs TRBV12-3 or TRBV12-4 and TRBJ2-2, with D tentatively TRBD1 (6 bases). With 6 bases removed from V and 5 bases from J, the gap between germline ends came to 13 bases. The length of the CDR3 is 14 residues. CDR3 sequence reads: CASRQGVWTGELFF. In nucleotides, the CDR3 is TGTGCCAGCAGACAGGGAGTATGGACCGGGGAGCTGTTTTTT.

The chain combines TRBV28 with TRBJ1-6; no clear D gene. This CDR3 is 17 amino acids long. Germline loops: CDR1 MDHEN, CDR2 SYDVKM. The V and J ends lost 8 bases and 2 bases respectively, with 19 bases between them. The CDR3 nucleotides read TGTGCCAGCGGCCCCGGGCTGGGTTTACCCTATAATTCACCCCTCCACTTT. Translated, it gives CASGPGLGLPYNSPLHF.

Many counts were recorded for this clonotype. The chain combines TRBV20-1 with TRBJ2-2; D remains ambiguous. The CDR3 is 12 amino acids. The germline CDR1 and CDR2 sequences are DFQATT and SNEGSKA (reference sequence). Trimming took 4 bases from V and 7 from J, leaving 10 bases between them. The CDR3: CSATSLGGELFF. DNA of the CDR3: TGCAGTGCTACCTCACTTGGCGGGGAGCTGTTTTTT.

This clonotype came up many times. This sequence joins TRBV7-9 and TRBJ2-2; the D is unclear. The V end was cut by 5 bases, the J end by 0 bases, with 7 bases between. This CDR3 is 14 amino acids long. Germline CDR1 and CDR2: SEHNR and FQNEAQ (reference sequence). The CDR3 nucleotides read TGTGCCAGCAGCCTCCTTTCGAACACCGGGGAGCTGTTTTTT. Amino acid sequence: CASSLLSNTGELFF. Full variable domain (missing parts from reference TRBV7-9 and TRBJ2-2): DTGVSQNPRHKITKRGQNVTFRCDPISEHNRLYWYRQTLGQGPEFLTYFQNEAQLEKSRLLSDRFSAERPKGSFSTLEIQRTEQGDSAMYLCASSLLSNTGELFFGEGSRLTVL.

This clonotype ranks as medium-sized (0.01 to 0.1%). The chain employs TRBV7-9 and TRBJ2-7, with D possibly being TRBD1 or TRBD2 (5 bases each). Trimming left V 7 bases short and J 6 bases short, with 19 bases between. Germline V gives CDR1 SEHNR, CDR2 FQNEAQ (reference sequence). CDR3 length: 14 amino acids. The CDR3 coding sequence is TGTGCCAGCACCGCCCCTACCTCGGGGACCGAGCAGTACTTC. It codes for CASTAPTSGTEQYF.

By its share, this clonotype is medium-sized. The rearrangement uses TRBV15 and TRBJ2-3; D gene uncertain. Germline V lookup: CDR1 LNHNV, CDR2 YYDKDF (reference sequence). The CDR3 totals 14 residues. V lost 2 bases to trimming and J lost 8 bases, with 14 bases between them. CDR3 loop: CATSRTPPGPTQYF. Here the CDR3 DNA reads TGTGCCACCAGCAGAACCCCTCCCGGGCCTACGCAGTATTTT.

This clonotype was counted at least ten times. This sequence joins TRBV27 and TRBJ1-4; 8 nucleotides align to TRBD1. Germline CDR1 reads MNHEY; CDR2 reads SMNVEV (reference sequence). Trimming cost V 5 bases and J 3 bases; bases outside gene matches: 5. CDR3 length equals 15 residues. The CDR3 protein is CASSRYRGANEKLFF. In DNA, the CDR3 is TGTGCCAGCAGTCGCTACAGGGGGGCTAATGAAAAACTGTTTTTT.

The table lists this clonotype with many counts. The chain uses TRBV27 and TRBJ2-3; D unresolved. The V gene's germline CDR1 is MNHEY and CDR2 SMNVEV (reference sequence). The CDR3 runs 14 residues. Trimming cost V 0 bases and J 0 bases, with 4 bases left between them. DNA for the CDR3: TGTGCCAGCAGTTTATCGGCAAGCACAGATACGCAGTATTTT. Its translation: CASSLSASTDTQYF.

In its sample, this clonotype ranks as medium-sized. This chain joins TRBV10-3 and TRBJ1-6; D unresolved. CDR3 size: 17 residues. CDR1 and CDR2 from the germline V gene are ENHRY and SYGVKD. Trimming took 3 bases from V and 6 from J, leaving 18 bases between them. The CDR3 spells CAISEAVGDYFNSPLHF. CDR3 in DNA: TGTGCCATCAGTGAAGCTGTTGGAGACTACTTTAATTCACCCCTCCACTTT.

Relative to its sample, this clonotype is medium-sized. The CDR3 is CASSGGRASYEQYF. CDR3 in DNA: TGTGCCAGCTCCGGTGGCAGGGCCTCCTACGAGCAGTACTTC. V usage is TRBV21-1 and J usage is TRBJ2-7; TRBD1 was called by the table and not checked on the DNA. TRBV21-1 is marked as a pseudogene. This CDR3 is 14 amino acids long.

This clonotype was seen many times. This chain uses TRBV20-1 with TRBJ2-2, with D perhaps given as TRBD1 or TRBD2 (6 bases each). Trimming stripped 1 base from V and 3 bases from J, with 15 bases between. Per germline, CDR1 DFQATT and CDR2 SNEGSKA (reference sequence). This CDR3 has 16 amino acids. Here the CDR3 reads CSARGSGAPHTGELFF. As DNA, the CDR3 is TGCAGTGCTAGAGGGTCGGGGGCGCCCCACACCGGGGAGCTGTTTTTT.